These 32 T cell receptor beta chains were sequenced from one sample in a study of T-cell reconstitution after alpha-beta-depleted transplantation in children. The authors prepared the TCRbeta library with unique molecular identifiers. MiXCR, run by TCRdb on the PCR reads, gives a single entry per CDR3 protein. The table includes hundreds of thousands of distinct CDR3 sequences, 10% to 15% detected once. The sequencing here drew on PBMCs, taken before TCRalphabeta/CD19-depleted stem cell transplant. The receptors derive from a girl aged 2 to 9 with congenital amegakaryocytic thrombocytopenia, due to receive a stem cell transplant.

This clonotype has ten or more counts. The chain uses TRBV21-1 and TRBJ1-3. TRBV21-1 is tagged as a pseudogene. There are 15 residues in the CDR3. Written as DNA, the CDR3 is TGTGCCAGCAGCTCCTTGCAGGGACTCCGAAACACCATATATTTT. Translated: CASSSLQGLRNTIYF.

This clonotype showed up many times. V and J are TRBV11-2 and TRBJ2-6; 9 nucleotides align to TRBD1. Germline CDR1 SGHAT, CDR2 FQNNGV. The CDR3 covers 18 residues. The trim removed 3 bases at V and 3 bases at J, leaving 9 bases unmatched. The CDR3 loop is CASSLNPGQGLGANVLTF. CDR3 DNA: TGTGCCAGCAGCTTGAATCCGGGACAGGGACTTGGGGCCAACGTCCTGACTTTC.

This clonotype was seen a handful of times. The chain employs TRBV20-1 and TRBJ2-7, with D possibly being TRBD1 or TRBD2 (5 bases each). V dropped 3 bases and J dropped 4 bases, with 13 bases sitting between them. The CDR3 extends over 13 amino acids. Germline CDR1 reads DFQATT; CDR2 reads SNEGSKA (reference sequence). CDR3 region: CSASRGRGYEQYF. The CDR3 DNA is TGCAGTGCTAGTAGGGGCCGGGGATACGAGCAGTACTTC.

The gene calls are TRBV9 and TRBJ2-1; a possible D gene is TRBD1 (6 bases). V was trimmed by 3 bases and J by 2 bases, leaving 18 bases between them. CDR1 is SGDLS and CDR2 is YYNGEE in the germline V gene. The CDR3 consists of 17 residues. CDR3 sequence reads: CASSAQRGGAPYNEQFF. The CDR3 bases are TGTGCCAGCAGCGCCCAAAGAGGGGGAGCCCCCTACAATGAGCAGTTCTTC. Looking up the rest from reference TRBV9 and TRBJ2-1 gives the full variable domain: DSGVTQTPKHLITATGQRVTLRCSPRSGDLSVYWYQQSLDQGLQFLIQYYNGEERAKGNILERFSAQQFPDLHSELNLSSLELGDSALYFCASSAQRGGAPYNEQFFGPGTRLTVL.

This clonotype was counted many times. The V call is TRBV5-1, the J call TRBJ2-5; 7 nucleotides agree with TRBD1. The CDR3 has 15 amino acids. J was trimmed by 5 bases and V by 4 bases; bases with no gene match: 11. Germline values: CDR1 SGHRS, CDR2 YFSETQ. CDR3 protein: CASSLRQGTVETQYF. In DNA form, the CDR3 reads TGCGCCAGCAGCCTCCGACAGGGTACTGTGGAGACCCAGTACTTC.

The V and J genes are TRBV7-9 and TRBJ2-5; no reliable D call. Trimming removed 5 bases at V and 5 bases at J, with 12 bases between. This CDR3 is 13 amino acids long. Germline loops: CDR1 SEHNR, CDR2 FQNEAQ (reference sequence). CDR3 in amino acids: CASSVRERETQYF. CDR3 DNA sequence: TGTGCCAGCAGCGTCCGAGAAAGGGAGACCCAGTACTTC.

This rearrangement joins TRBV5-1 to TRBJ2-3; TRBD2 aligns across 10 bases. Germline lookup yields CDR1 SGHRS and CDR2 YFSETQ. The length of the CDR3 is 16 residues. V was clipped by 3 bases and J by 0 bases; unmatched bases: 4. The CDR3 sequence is CASSSVLAGSTDTQYF. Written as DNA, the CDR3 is TGCGCCAGCAGCTCCGTACTAGCGGGAAGCACAGATACGCAGTATTTT.

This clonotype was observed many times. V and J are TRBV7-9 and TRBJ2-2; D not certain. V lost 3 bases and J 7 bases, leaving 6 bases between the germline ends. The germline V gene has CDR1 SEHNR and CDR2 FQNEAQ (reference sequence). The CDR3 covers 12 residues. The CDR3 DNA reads TGTGCCAGCAGCTTTGGTGGCGGGGAGCTGTTTTTT. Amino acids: CASSFGGGELFF.

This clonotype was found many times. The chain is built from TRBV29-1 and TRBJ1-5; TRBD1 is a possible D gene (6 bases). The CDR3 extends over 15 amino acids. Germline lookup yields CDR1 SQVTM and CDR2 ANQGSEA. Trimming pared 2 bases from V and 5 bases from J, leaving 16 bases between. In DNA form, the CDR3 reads TGCAGCGTTGAATTTGGAGCCAGGGGCGATCAGCCCCAGCATTTT. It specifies CSVEFGARGDQPQHF.

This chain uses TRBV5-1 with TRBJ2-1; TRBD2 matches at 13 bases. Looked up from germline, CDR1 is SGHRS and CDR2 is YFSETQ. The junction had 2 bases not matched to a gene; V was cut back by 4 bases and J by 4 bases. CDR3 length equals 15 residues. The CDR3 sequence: CASSGLAGVYNEQFF. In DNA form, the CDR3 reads TGCGCCAGCAGCGGACTAGCGGGAGTGTACAATGAGCAGTTCTTC.

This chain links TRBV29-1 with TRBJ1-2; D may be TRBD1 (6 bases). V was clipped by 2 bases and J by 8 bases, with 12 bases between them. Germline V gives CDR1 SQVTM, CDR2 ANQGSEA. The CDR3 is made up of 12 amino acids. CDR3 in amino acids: CSVELTGSGYTF. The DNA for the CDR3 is TGCAGCGTTGAATTGACAGGATCCGGCTACACCTTC.

CDR3 nucleotide sequence: TGCAGTGCTAACCCACTAGCGGGAGTAGATACGCAGTATTTT. As protein: CSANPLAGVDTQYF. The chain joins TRBV20-1 to TRBJ2-3, with 11 nucleotides matching TRBD2. Germline values: CDR1 DFQATT, CDR2 SNEGSKA (reference sequence). V trimming: 4 bases; J trimming: 5 bases; junction bases outside the gene matches: 5. The CDR3 runs 14 residues.

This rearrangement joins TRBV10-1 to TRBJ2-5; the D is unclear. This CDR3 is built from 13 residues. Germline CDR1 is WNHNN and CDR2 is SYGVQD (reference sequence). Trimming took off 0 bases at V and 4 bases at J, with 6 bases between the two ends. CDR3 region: CASSESGLETQYF. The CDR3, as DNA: TGCGCCAGCAGTGAGTCTGGATTAGAGACCCAGTACTTC.

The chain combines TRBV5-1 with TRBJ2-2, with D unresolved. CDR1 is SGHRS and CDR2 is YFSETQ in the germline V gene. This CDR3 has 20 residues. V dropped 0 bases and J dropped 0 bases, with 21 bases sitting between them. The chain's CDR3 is CASSLAGQRRNFANTGELFF. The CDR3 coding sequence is TGCGCCAGCAGCTTGGCCGGCCAGAGGAGAAACTTCGCGAACACCGGGGAGCTGTTTTTT.

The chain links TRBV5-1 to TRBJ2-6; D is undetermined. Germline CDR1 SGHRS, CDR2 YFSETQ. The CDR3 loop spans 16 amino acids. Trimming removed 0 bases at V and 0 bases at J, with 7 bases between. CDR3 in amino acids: CASSLGVNSGANVLTF. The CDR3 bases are TGCGCCAGCAGCTTGGGAGTTAACTCTGGGGCCAACGTCCTGACTTTC.

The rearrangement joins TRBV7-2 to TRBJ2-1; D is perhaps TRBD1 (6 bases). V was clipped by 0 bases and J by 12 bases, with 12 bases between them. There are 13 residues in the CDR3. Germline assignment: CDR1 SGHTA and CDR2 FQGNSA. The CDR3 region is CASSLAMDSWQFF. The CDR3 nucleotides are TGTGCCAGCAGCTTAGCGATGGACAGTTGGCAGTTCTTC.

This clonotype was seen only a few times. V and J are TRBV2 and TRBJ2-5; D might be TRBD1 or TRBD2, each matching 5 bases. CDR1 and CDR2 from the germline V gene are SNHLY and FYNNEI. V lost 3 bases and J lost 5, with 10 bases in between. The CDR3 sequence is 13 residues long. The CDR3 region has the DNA TGTGCCAGCAGTGATGAGGGGTGGGAGACCCAGTACTTC. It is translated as CASSDEGWETQYF.

CDR3 protein: CASSNHGSREKLFF. The CDR3 DNA follows: TGTGCCAGCAGTAACCACGGTAGCAGAGAAAAACTGTTTTTT. The chain employs TRBV27 and TRBJ1-4; D gene unclear. V was cut by 5 bases and J by 8 bases, with 15 bases left in between. This CDR3 has 14 residues. Germline values: CDR1 MNHEY, CDR2 SMNVEV (reference sequence).

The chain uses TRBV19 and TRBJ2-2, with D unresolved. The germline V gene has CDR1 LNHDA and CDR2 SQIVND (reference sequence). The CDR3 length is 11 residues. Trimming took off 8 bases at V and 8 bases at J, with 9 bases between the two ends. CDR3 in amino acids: CASFKWGELFF. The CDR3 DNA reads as TGTGCCAGTTTTAAATGGGGGGAGCTGTTTTTT.

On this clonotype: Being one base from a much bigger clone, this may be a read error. The CDR3 loop reads CSTQEGRLSTDTQYF. CDR3 in DNA: TGCAGTACCCAAGAGGGGCGCTTGAGCACAGATACGCAGTATTTT. The chain couples TRBV20-1 to TRBJ2-3; TRBD1 or TRBD2 may be the D gene (5 bases each). CDR3 length: 15 residues. Trimming shortened V by 8 bases and J by 0 bases, and 18 bases separated the two germline ends. Germline CDR1 and CDR2: DFQATT and SNEGSKA (reference sequence).

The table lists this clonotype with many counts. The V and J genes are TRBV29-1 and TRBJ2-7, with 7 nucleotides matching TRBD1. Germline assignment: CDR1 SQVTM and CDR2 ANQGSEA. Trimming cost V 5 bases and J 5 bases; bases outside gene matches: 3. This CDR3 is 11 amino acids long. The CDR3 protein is CSVNRGHEQYF. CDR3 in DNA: TGCAGCGTTAACAGGGGACACGAGCAGTACTTC.

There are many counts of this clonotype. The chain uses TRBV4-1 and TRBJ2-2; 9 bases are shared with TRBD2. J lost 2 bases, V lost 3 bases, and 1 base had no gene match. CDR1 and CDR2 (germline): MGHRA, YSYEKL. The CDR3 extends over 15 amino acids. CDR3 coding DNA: TGCGCCAGCAGCCAGACTAGCGGCAACACCGGGGAGCTGTTTTTT. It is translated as CASSQTSGNTGELFF.

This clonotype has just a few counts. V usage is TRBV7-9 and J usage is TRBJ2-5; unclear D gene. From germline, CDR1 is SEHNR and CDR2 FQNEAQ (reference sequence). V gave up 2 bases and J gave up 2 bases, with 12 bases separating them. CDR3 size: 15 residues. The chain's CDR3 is CASSLNPPSQETQYF. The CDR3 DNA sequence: TGTGCCAGCAGCTTAAATCCTCCTTCTCAAGAGACCCAGTACTTC.

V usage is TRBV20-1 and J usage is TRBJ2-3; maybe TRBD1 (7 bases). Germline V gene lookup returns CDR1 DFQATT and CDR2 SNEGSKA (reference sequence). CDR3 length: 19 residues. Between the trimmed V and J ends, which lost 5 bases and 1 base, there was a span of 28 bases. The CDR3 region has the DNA TGCAGTGCTTCGTCAACAGGGTCCTCAGGAGGGGGCGGCACAGATACGCAGTATTTT. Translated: CSASSTGSSGGGGTDTQYF.

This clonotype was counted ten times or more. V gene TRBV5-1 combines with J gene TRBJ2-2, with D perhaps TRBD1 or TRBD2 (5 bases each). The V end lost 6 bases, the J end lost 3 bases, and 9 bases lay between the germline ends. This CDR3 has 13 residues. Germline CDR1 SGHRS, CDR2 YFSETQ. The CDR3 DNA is TGCGCCAGCAACCGGGACGACACCGGGGAGCTGTTTTTT. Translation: CASNRDDTGELFF.

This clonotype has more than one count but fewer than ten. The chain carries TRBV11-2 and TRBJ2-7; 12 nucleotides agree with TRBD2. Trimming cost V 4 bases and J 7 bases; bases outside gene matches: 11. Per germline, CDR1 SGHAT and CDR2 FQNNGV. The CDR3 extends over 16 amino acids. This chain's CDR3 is CASSSPRLAGGDEQYF. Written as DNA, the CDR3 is TGTGCCAGCAGCTCGCCCAGGCTAGCGGGAGGGGATGAGCAGTACTTC.

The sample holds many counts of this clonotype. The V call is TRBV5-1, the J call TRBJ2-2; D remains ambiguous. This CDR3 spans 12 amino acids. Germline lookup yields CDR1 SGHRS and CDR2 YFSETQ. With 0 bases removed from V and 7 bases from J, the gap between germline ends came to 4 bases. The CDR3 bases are TGCGCCAGCAGCTTGGCTGGCGGGGAGCTGTTTTTT. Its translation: CASSLAGGELFF.

The DNA for the CDR3 is TGTGCCAGCTCACCACCAGGACAGCCCGGGGAGCTGTTTTTT. Its protein product is CASSPPGQPGELFF. The chain combines TRBV18 with TRBJ2-2; D might be TRBD1 (6 bases). CDR3 length: 14 residues. From germline, CDR1 is KGHSH and CDR2 LQKENI. Trimming left V 0 bases short and J 6 bases short, with 8 bases between.

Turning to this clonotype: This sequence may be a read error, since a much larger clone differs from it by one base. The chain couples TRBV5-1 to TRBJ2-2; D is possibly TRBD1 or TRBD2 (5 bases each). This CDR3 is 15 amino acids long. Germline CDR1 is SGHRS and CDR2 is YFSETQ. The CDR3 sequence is CASSHRDGNTEELFF. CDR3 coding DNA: TGCGCCAGCAGCCACCGGGACGGAAACACCGAGGAGCTGTTTTTT.

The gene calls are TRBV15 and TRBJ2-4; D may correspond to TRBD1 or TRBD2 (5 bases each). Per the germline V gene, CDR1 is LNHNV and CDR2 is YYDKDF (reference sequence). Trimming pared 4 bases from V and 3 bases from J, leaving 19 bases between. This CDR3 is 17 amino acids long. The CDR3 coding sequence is TGTGCCACCAGCACGGGATCGAGGGGCAGGATCAAAAACATTCAGTACTTC. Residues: CATSTGSRGRIKNIQYF.

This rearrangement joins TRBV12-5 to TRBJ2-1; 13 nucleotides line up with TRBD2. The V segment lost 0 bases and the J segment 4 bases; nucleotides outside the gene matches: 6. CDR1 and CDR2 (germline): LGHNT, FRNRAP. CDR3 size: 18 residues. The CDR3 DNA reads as TGTGCTAGTGGTTTGGTAGCCCCGGGACTAGCGGGGTACAATGAGCAGTTCTTC. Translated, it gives CASGLVAPGLAGYNEQFF.

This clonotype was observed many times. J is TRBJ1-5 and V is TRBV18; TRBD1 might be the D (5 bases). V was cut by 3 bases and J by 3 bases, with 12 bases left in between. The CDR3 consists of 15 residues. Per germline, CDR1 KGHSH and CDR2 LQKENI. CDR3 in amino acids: CASSPGPGNNQPQHF. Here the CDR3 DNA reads TGTGCCAGCTCACCGGGGCCCGGAAACAATCAGCCCCAGCATTTT. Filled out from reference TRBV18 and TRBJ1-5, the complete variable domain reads NAGVMQNPRHLVRRRGQEARLRCSPMKGHSHVYWYRQLPEEGLKFMVYLQKENIIDESGMPKERFSAEFPKEGPSILRIQQVVRGDSAAYFCASSPGPGNNQPQHFGDGTRLSIL.